What follows are 23 T cell receptor beta chains derived from one specimen sequenced in a study of spatial heterogeneity in lung cancer (dated by TCRdb to 2018 to 2020). The sample's time point label, decoded: sample taken at primary tumor resection. Which antigens these TCRs recognize remains unknown. General findings and caveats noted by the study authors: The number of expanded intratumoral alpha and beta TCRs correlated with the tumor nonsynonymous mutation count.

Library prep was done by 5' RACE. This sample was sequenced with a NextSeq 500. TCRdb passed the public sequencing reads through fastp at Q25 and MiXCR, retaining productive beta sequences. Entries that share a CDR3 protein sequence are merged under the most common genes and DNA. The sample data list about 11,000 distinct CDR3 sequences, and about 5% of these were observed just once. In total, the top ten clones hold around 12% of the sample. Sequenced material: lung tumor tissue, taken at surgery. The receptors here all came from a male donor with early-stage non-small cell lung cancer.

This clonotype was seen many times. In a library made to pick up alpha chains, this beta chain is a stray read with a size that means little. This chain joins TRBV7-9 and TRBJ2-7; 8 nucleotides match TRBD1. Germline V gene lookup returns CDR1 SEHNR and CDR2 FQNEAQ (reference sequence). V trimming: 5 bases; J trimming: 5 bases; junction bases outside the gene matches: 2. This CDR3 is built from 12 residues. The CDR3 sequence: CASSQTGDEQYF. The DNA for the CDR3 is TGTGCCAGCAGCCAGACAGGGGACGAGCAGTACTTC.

A word on this clonotype: This beta chain slipped into a library made for alpha chains as a stray read, so its size is not meaningful. The genes are TRBV2 and TRBJ1-4; 7 bases are shared with TRBD1. The CDR3 sequence is 14 residues long. V was clipped by 10 bases and J by 8 bases; unmatched bases: 13. Germline V lookup: CDR1 SNHLY, CDR2 FYNNEI. DNA of the CDR3: TGTGCCACCGGGGAAGACAGGGAGAGGGAAAAACTGTTTTTT. This translates into CATGEDREREKLFF.

This clonotype has at least ten counts. A library made for alpha chains picked up this beta chain off target, so its size means little. The V call is TRBV25-1, the J call TRBJ1-1; possible D gene TRBD1, 5 bases. Germline V CDR1 and CDR2: MGHDK, SYGVNS. The CDR3 has 13 residues. The V and J ends lost 0 bases and 3 bases respectively, with 5 bases between them. CDR3 sequence: CASSEYRDTEAFF. The CDR3, as DNA: TGTGCCAGCAGTGAATACAGGGACACTGAAGCTTTCTTT.

This clonotype was observed at least ten times. This beta chain is an off-target read within a library intended for alpha chains, so its frequency means little. The chain links TRBV10-3 to TRBJ2-2; 10 bases line up with TRBD1. The CDR3 totals 15 residues. Germline lookup yields CDR1 ENHRY and CDR2 SYGVKD. The J segment lost 4 bases and the V segment lost 6 bases, leaving 5 bases of the junction unmatched. CDR3: CAIRDRTGGTGELFF. DNA for the CDR3: TGTGCCATCAGGGACAGGACAGGGGGCACCGGGGAGCTGTTTTTT.

This clonotype was observed at least ten times. Because this beta chain is a stray read in a library intended to capture alpha chains, its abundance should not be given much weight. The chain uses TRBV5-4 and TRBJ2-1, with 8 bases that match TRBD2. The CDR3 is made up of 16 amino acids. Germline assignment: CDR1 SGHNT and CDR2 YYREEE (reference sequence). The ends lost 2 bases at V and 1 base at J; junction bases unmatched: 5. The CDR3 coding sequence is TGTGCCAGCAGCTTAGCGAGCGGGGGTTCCTACAATGAGCAGTTCTTC. Translating gives CASSLASGGSYNEQFF.

This clonotype showed up many times. Found in a library prepared for alpha chains, this beta chain is an off-target read, and its abundance has little meaning. V is TRBV20-1 and J is TRBJ1-3, with unresolved D. V was trimmed by 6 bases and J by 2 bases, leaving 8 bases between them. The CDR3 is 12 amino acids. The V gene's germline CDR1 is DFQATT and CDR2 SNEGSKA (reference sequence). The CDR3 is CSARGPGNTIYF. CDR3 in DNA: TGCAGTGCCCGAGGGCCTGGAAACACCATATATTTT.

The sample holds many counts of this clonotype. This beta chain is a stray sequence in a library constructed for alpha chains; its clone size is not meaningful. V and J are TRBV6-6 and TRBJ1-1, with D hard to call. V dropped 0 bases and J dropped 5 bases, with 7 bases sitting between them. The CDR3 has 13 residues. Germline CDR1 reads MNHNY; CDR2 reads SVGAGI (reference sequence). The CDR3 loop is CASSYSRSTEAFF. CDR3 DNA sequence: TGTGCCAGCAGTTACTCGAGATCAACTGAAGCTTTCTTT.

Many counts were recorded for this clonotype. This beta chain came through as a stray read in a library set up for alpha chains, and its size says little. The chain couples TRBV6-5 to TRBJ1-2; TRBD1 agrees at 9 bases. The J segment lost 0 bases and the V segment lost 6 bases, leaving 5 bases of the junction unmatched. The CDR3 has 15 amino acids. Per germline, CDR1 MNHEY and CDR2 SVGAGI. CDR3 coding DNA: TGTGCCAGCAGCCGGACAGGGGACCCTAACTATGGCTACACCTTC. Translation: CASSRTGDPNYGYTF.

Comments on this clonotype: For a library built for alpha chains, this beta chain is a stray read; little rests on its size. The chain links TRBV20-1 to TRBJ1-2; TRBD1 agrees at 9 bases. Germline trimming cut 0 bases from V and 7 bases from J; bases unmatched to any gene: 6. The length of the CDR3 is 14 residues. Germline lookup yields CDR1 DFQATT and CDR2 SNEGSKA (reference sequence). The CDR3 is CSARDVQGAGGYTF. The CDR3 bases are TGCAGTGCTAGAGATGTACAGGGGGCAGGTGGCTACACCTTC.

This clonotype counts as medium-sized. This beta chain is an unintended read in a library built for alpha chains; its size means little. The J gene is TRBJ2-3, the V gene TRBV20-1; 13 positions agree with TRBD2. The V segment lost 0 bases and the J segment 3 bases; nucleotides outside the gene matches: 3. Germline values: CDR1 DFQATT, CDR2 SNEGSKA (reference sequence). The CDR3 is 16 amino acids. The CDR3 loop is CSARDPGLAGTDTQYF. CDR3 sequence (DNA): TGCAGTGCTAGAGATCCGGGACTAGCGGGAACAGATACGCAGTATTTT.

The table lists this clonotype with a few counts. As an off-target read in a library built for alpha chains, this beta chain has a frequency of little significance. The chain uses TRBV27 and TRBJ2-3; 10 positions match TRBD1. The germline gives CDR1 MNHEY, CDR2 SMNVEV (reference sequence). This CDR3 region has 14 residues. The junction had 11 bases not matched to a gene; V was cut back by 3 bases and J by 14 bases. CDR3 bases: TGTGCCAGCAGTTTTAGCTCGACAGGGGGCGATCGGTATTTT. Translated: CASSFSSTGGDRYF.

This clonotype was observed at least ten times. This beta chain was picked up by a library intended for alpha chains and is off target, so its count carries little meaning. The rearrangement links TRBV25-1 to TRBJ1-1; D call uncertain. Between the trimmed V and J ends, which lost 1 base and 4 bases, there was a span of 10 bases. Germline-derived CDR1 and CDR2 are MGHDK and SYGVNS. This CDR3 region has 14 residues. This chain's CDR3 is CASSESGFGTEAFF. The CDR3 DNA reads as TGTGCCAGCAGTGAATCCGGGTTTGGCACTGAAGCTTTCTTT.

On this clonotype itself: The library was designed around alpha chains, so this beta chain is a stray read whose abundance carries little weight. The CDR3 coding sequence is TGCGCCAGCAGCGTGACAGGCTTCTCCTACAATGAGCAGTTCTTC. It specifies CASSVTGFSYNEQFF. V gene TRBV5-1 combines with J gene TRBJ2-1, with a tentative D call TRBD1 (6 bases). Germline V lookup: CDR1 SGHRS, CDR2 YFSETQ. Trimming cost V 4 bases and J 0 bases, with 11 bases left between them. This CDR3 is built from 15 residues.

This clonotype was counted ten times or more. This beta chain was picked up by a library intended for alpha chains and is off target, so its count carries little meaning. This chain links TRBV28 with TRBJ2-7; a weak D match, TRBD1 (6 bases). Germline CDR1 is MDHEN and CDR2 is SYDVKM. The ends were cut back, 7 bases at V and 5 bases at J, with 21 bases in the middle. The CDR3 extends over 15 amino acids. CDR3 region: CASTKSGQGMHEQYF. CDR3 in DNA: TGTGCCAGCACCAAATCGGGGCAGGGGATGCACGAGCAGTACTTC.

In its sample, this clonotype was seen many times. Found in a library prepared for alpha chains, this beta chain is an off-target read, and its abundance has little meaning. CDR3 sequence: CAISGQGYGYTF. The DNA of the CDR3 is TGTGCCATCAGTGGACAGGGGTATGGCTACACCTTC. The chain carries TRBV10-3 and TRBJ1-2; 8 bases are a match to TRBD1. The V segment lost 4 bases and the J segment 5 bases; nucleotides outside the gene matches: 0. The CDR3 loop spans 12 amino acids. The germline gives CDR1 ENHRY, CDR2 SYGVKD.

The sample holds many counts of this clonotype. Since the library was made to target alpha chains, this beta chain is a stray read and its abundance is not meaningful. This chain uses TRBV2 with TRBJ2-7, with TRBD2 as a possible D gene (5 bases). Deletions cut 1 base from V and 2 bases from J, with 15 bases between. The germline V gene encodes CDR1 SNHLY and CDR2 FYNNEI. This CDR3 has 16 amino acids. The DNA of the CDR3 is TGTGCCAGCAGTGAAGAAGGGCGGACTCTTACCTACGAGCAGTACTTC. Translation: CASSEEGRTLTYEQYF. Complete variable domain (other parts from reference TRBV2 and TRBJ2-7): EPEVTQTPSHQVTQMGQEVILRCVPISNHLYFYWYRQILGQKVEFLVSFYNNEISEKSEIFDDQFSVERPDGSNFTLKIRSTKLEDSAMYFCASSEEGRTLTYEQYFGPGTRLTVT.

This clonotype was seen many times. This beta chain is off target for a library built for alpha chains, so its abundance means little. The chain is built from TRBV7-2 and TRBJ1-4; D not certain. The germline gives CDR1 SGHTA, CDR2 FQGNSA. V gave up 5 bases and J gave up 3 bases, with 4 bases separating them. The CDR3 is 12 amino acids. CDR3 amino acids: CASSRANEKLFF. CDR3 coding DNA: TGTGCCAGCAGCAGGGCTAATGAAAAACTGTTTTTT.

This clonotype was seen many times. This beta chain is a stray sequence in a library constructed for alpha chains; its clone size is not meaningful. J is TRBJ2-7 and V is TRBV20-1; D may be TRBD1 (6 bases). The CDR3 loop spans 11 amino acids. V shed 8 bases and J shed 5 bases, with 13 bases lying between them. CDR1 is DFQATT, CDR2 SNEGSKA, per germline (reference sequence). This CDR3 reads CSPQGSHEQYF. In DNA form, the CDR3 reads TGCAGTCCCCAGGGGTCCCACGAGCAGTACTTC.

This clonotype was detected ten times or more. The library was built for alpha chains, so this beta chain is an off-target read and its size means little. V is TRBV20-1 and J is TRBJ1-1; D call uncertain. Trimming removed 0 bases from V and 5 bases from J, with 4 bases in between. This CDR3 has 11 amino acids. The germline CDR1 and CDR2 sequences are DFQATT and SNEGSKA (reference sequence). The CDR3 DNA reads as TGCAGTGCTAGAGATCAGACTGAAGCTTTCTTT. Protein sequence: CSARDQTEAFF.

This clonotype was recorded at least ten times. Being off target in a library aimed at alpha chains, this beta chain has a size of little meaning. This chain links TRBV11-2 with TRBJ1-5; D remains ambiguous. Germline V gives CDR1 SGHAT, CDR2 FQNNGV. CDR3 size: 13 residues. The V and J ends lost 4 bases and 1 base respectively, with 5 bases between them. In DNA, the CDR3 is TGTGCCAGCAGCTCCCAAAGCAATCAGCCCCAGCATTTT. It specifies CASSSQSNQPQHF.

This clonotype was detected ten times or more. Since it is a stray read in a library aimed at alpha chains, this beta chain has a size that is not meaningful. The rearrangement joins TRBV20-1 to TRBJ2-3; D is possibly TRBD1 (6 bases). Trimming took off 6 bases at V and 0 bases at J, with 13 bases between the two ends. Germline V gene data show CDR1 as DFQATT and CDR2 as SNEGSKA (reference sequence). The CDR3 spans 14 residues. As DNA, the CDR3 is TGCAGTGCATGGAGTGGACAGAGCACAGATACGCAGTATTTT. Translated, it gives CSAWSGQSTDTQYF.

Of note for this clonotype: This beta chain is off target for a library built for alpha chains, so its abundance means little. The chain is built from TRBV7-2 and TRBJ2-7; 13 bases are a match to TRBD2. The CDR3 consists of 14 residues. Trimming removed 5 bases from V and 5 bases from J; junction bases left unmatched: 3. Germline lookup yields CDR1 SGHTA and CDR2 FQGNSA. This CDR3 reads CASSRTSGRDEQYF. The CDR3 nucleotides read TGTGCCAGCAGCCGTACTAGCGGGAGGGACGAGCAGTACTTC.

This clonotype is termed medium-sized. As an off-target read in a library built for alpha chains, this beta chain has a frequency of little significance. V usage is TRBV24-1 and J usage is TRBJ2-2; TRBD1 matches at 9 bases. Germline V gives CDR1 KGHDR, CDR2 SFDVKD. V lost 9 bases, J lost 4 bases, and 11 bases stayed unmatched. The CDR3 contains 16 residues. The DNA of the CDR3 is TGTGCCACCGCGGATCCCTTGACAGGGGGCACCGGGGAGCTGTTTTTT. This sequence encodes CATADPLTGGTGELFF.